The sequence of this T cell receptor (beta chain) was determined in a study of neurological immune-mediated disorders. Germline-derived CDR1 and CDR2 are MDHEN and SYDVKM. CDR3 length: 14 amino acids. V lost 4 bases and J lost 5, with 14 bases in between. This clonotype showed up many times. Its target is not known. Time point noted: longitudinal time-point 2. Synthesis of cDNA was carried out by template-switch 5'RACE. The reaction used 10-nucleotide random UMIs. Over 170 million TCR-beta sequences (from 15-18 subjects) were yielded by each sequencing run. Each CDR3 protein gets one entry after TCRdb re-called the 5' RACE reads with MiXCR. Of some 45,000 distinct CDR3 sequences listed, about an eighth are singletons. Broader study findings: CDR3 amino acid sequences found in expanded clones were never shared across subjects, suggesting private repertoires in all groups.

V and J are TRBV28 and TRBJ1-1, with D uncertain. The sequenced material came from PBMCs. The receptor comes from a male donor with HTLV-1-associated myelopathy (HAM/TSP). Written as DNA, the CDR3 is TGTGCCAGCAGTTCCGCCGGGGATCGGACTGAAGCTTTCTTT. Translation: CASSSAGDRTEAFF.